This T cell receptor (beta chain) was captured by sequencing in a study of graft-versus-host responses after intestinal transplantation (dated by TCRdb to the early 2020s). About the study as a whole: The transplants that recipients got were multivisceral, liver-intestinal, or isolated intestinal. Every recipient was given anti-thymocyte globulin induction, then maintenance tacrolimus and steroids for around three years. After intestinal transplantation, graft-versus-host and host-versus-graft alloreactive T cell clones were followed in the graft, circulation and bone marrow using bulk TCR-beta CDR3 sequencing. To identify alloreactive clones, pre-transplant mixed lymphocyte reaction products were sequenced and then compared with unstimulated pre-transplant donor and recipient T cells. The cohort enrolled some 23 intestinal transplant recipients including one retransplant, and a few patients lacking pretransplant specimens were excluded. Donor T cell macrochimerism was defined as a peak of at least 4% donor T cells among recipient peripheral blood mononuclear cells. Samples from three later patients were sequenced in-house on an Illumina MiSeq with MiXCR processing rather than by the commercial service.

The time point label, as the study defines it: cells obtained before transplantation from donor or recipient. CD3+CD4+ and CD3+CD8+ populations were FACS-sorted from unstimulated pre-transplant donor and recipient cells taken from spleen or lymph nodes. General findings and caveats noted by the study authors: Patients with donor T cell macrochimerism had high GvH to HvG T cell clonal ratios in their allografts. Conclusions were limited by the relatively low number and heterogeneity of intestinal transplant patients. GvH clones were detected in recipient bone marrow, and some of these GvH clones were observed earlier in ileal mucosa or blood, consistent with an intestinal mucosal origin. Early after transplant, declines in HvG clones were associated with peak levels of circulating GvH clones.

Details on this clone: Its cognate antigen has yet to be identified. No base qualities exist here, and no much larger clone lies one base off it.

V and J lose 3 bases and 4 bases, and a span of 12 bases separates them. The germline V gene (reference sequence) sets CDR1 to GTSNPN and CDR2 to SVGIG. The cysteine opens and the phenylalanine closes a CDR3 of 13 amino acids. CDR3 DNA is the only sequence kept; it has 39 bases, read in frame from the first base. The library was produced with the immunoSEQ multiplex PCR assay. For most patients, genomic DNA was isolated using the Qiagen DNeasy Blood and Tissue Kit and was shipped frozen to Adaptive Biotechnologies for TCR sequencing. For most patients, genomic DNA was subjected to high-throughput TCR-beta CDR3 sequencing by Adaptive Biotechnologies. In the original analysis: Adaptive's ImmunoSEQ software supplied the TCR sequencing data for around 19 patients, while MiXCR and VDJtools were used to process a few other patients. To correct CD4 versus CD8 sorting errors, any sequence found in both subsets at a frequency ratio below 5:1 was removed. CDR3 nucleotide sequences shared by donor and recipient were removed because the origin of these sequences could not be assigned. At least 2-fold expansion over unstimulated cells and a minimum CFSE-low frequency of 0.002% (template counts) or 0.001% (read counts) were required for clones to be classified as alloreactive. Clones detected in sequenced pre-transplant spleen, lymph node, or MLR CFSE-low populations of the donor or recipient were defined as mappable. The cumulative frequency of alloreactive clones was calculated as a percentage of all sequences, weighted by copy number. This is the immuneACCESS table as TCRdb keeps it, with only in-frame sequences that have V and J called. A part of the clones is gone; compared with another copy, unresolved V genes explain less than half, and the rest is unexplained. Clone size and the V and J calls come from that table; the DNA yielded D and trimming. Here the sample has about 81,000 clones; 91% occur a single time. The ten largest make up 0.3% to 0.35% of the sample.

This clonotype was sampled from a human donor who was the organ donor for an intestinal transplant. Recombination joined TRBV30 with TRBJ1-2; TRBD1 is a possible D gene, resting on 6 matching bases. The starting material was unstimulated CD4+ T cells sorted from spleen or lymph node cells, obtained before transplant. The CDR3 region reads CAWRGGAAYGYTF. The DNA reads as follows: TGTGCCTGGAGGGGGGGGGCCGCCTATGGCTACACCTTC.